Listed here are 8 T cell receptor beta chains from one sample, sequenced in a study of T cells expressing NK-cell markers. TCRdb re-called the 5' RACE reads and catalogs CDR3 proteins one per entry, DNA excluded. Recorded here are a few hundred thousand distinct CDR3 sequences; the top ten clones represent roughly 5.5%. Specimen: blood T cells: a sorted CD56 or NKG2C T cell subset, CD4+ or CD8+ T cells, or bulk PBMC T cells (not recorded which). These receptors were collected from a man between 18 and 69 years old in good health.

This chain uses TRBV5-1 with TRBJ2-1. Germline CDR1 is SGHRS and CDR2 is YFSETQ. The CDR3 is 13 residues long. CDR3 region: CASRQGYYNEQFF.

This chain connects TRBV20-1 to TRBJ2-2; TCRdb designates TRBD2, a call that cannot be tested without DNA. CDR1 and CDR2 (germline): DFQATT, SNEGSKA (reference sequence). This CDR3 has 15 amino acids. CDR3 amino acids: CSAKASGGAAGELFF.

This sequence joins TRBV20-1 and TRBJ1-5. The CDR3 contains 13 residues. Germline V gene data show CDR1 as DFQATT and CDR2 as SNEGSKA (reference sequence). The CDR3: CSAKVGNSGPQHF.

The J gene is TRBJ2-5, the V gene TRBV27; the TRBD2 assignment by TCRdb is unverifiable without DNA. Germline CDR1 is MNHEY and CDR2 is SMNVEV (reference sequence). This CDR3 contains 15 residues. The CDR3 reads CASSFERGGRETQYF.

This CDR3 reads CSVGGFDTGELFF. This chain connects TRBV29-1 to TRBJ2-2. CDR3 size: 13 residues. The germline V gene has CDR1 SQVTM and CDR2 ANQGSEA.

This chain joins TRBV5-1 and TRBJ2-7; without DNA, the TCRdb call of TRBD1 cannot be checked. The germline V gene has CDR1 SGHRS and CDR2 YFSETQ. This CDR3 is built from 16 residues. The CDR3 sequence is CASSLGIVGGLAEQYF. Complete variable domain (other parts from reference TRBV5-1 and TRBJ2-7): KAGVTQTPRYLIKTRGQQVTLSCSPISGHRSVSWYQQTPGQGLQFLFEYFSETQRNKGNFPGRFSGRQFSNSRSEMNVSTLELGDSALYLCASSLGIVGGLAEQYFGPGTRLTVT.

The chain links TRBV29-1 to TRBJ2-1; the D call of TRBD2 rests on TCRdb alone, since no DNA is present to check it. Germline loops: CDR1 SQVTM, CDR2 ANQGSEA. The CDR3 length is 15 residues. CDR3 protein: CSVGTSGRSYNEQFF.

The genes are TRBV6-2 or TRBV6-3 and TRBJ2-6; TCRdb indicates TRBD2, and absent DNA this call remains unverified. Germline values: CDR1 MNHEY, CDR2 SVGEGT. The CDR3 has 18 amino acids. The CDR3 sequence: CASSYESRPGSGANVLTF.